This entry concerns a single T cell receptor (beta chain). The ends were cut back, 3 bases at V and 3 bases at J, with 11 bases in the middle. The CDR3 consists of 14 residues. CDR1 is MNHEY and CDR2 is SMNVEV in the germline V gene (reference sequence). This entry comes from a study of cytomegalovirus exposure and HLA in healthy donors. Data came from immunoSEQ multiplex PCR; TCRdb stores just in-frame clones and leaves some out. The sample lists around 150,000 clones; 80% to 90% were seen once. The chain links TRBV27 to TRBJ1-2, with unresolved D. The specimen was PBMCs. The sequence was obtained from a woman in her late teens or twenties in good health and CMV-seropositive. The CDR3 DNA follows: TGTGCCAGCAGTTTGAGGTCCCCCGACTATGGCTACACCTTC. It codes for CASSLRSPDYGYTF.